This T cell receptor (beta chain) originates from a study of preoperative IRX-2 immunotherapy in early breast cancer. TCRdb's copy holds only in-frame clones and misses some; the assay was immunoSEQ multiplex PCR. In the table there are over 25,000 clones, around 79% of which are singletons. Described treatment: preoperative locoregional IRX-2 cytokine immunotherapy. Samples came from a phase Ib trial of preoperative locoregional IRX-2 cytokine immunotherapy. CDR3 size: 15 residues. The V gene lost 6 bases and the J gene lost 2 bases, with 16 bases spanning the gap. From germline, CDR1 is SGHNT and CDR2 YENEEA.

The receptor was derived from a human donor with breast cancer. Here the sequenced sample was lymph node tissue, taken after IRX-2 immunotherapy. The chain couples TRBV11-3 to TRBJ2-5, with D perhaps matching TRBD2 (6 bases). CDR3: CASSTGLSTQETQYF. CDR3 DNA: TGTGCCAGCAGTACAGGACTATCTACGCAAGAGACCCAGTACTTC.